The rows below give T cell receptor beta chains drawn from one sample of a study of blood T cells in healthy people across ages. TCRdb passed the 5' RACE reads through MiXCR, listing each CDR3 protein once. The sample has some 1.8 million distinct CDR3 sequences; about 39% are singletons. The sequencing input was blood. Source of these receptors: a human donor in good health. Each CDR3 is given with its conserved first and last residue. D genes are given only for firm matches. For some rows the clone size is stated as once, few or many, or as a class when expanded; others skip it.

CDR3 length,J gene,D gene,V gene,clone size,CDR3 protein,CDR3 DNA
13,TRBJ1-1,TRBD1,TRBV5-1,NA,CASKGRGDTEAFF,TGCGCCAGCAAGGGCAGGGGGGACACTGAAGCTTTCTTT
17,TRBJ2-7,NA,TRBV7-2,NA,CASSSQTGEAPSYEQYF,TGTGCCAGCAGCTCACAGACAGGAGAGGCTCCCTCCTACGAGCAGTACTTC
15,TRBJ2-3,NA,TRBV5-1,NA,CASSFAGALKGTQYF,TGCGCCAGCAGCTTTGCGGGGGCCCTTAAGGGTACGCAGTATTTT
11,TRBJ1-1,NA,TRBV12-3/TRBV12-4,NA,CASSSFWVAFF,TGTGCCAGCAGCTCCTTTTGGGTGGCTTTCTTT
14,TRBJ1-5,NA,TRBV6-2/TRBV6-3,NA,CASSYSGRSQPQHF,TGTGCCAGCAGTTACTCGGGGAGGAGTCAGCCCCAGCATTTT
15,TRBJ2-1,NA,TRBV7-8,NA,CASSSDWGLGSEQFF,TGTGCCAGCAGCTCCGACTGGGGTCTGGGCAGTGAGCAGTTCTTC
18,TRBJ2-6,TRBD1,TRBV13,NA,CASSLAGTGGKWANVLTF,TGTGCCAGCAGCTTGGCCGGGACAGGGGGCAAGTGGGCCAACGTCCTGACTTTC
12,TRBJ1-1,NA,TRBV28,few,CASSLRLQEAFF,TGTGCCAGCAGTTTACGCCTGCAAGAAGCTTTCTTT
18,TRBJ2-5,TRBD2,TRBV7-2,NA,CASSLQGGGAFSAETQYF,TGTGCCAGCAGCTTACAGGGCGGGGGGGCCTTCTCGGCGGAGACCCAGTACTTC
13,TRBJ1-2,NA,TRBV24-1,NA,CATSDFTGMEHTF,TGTGCCACCAGTGATTTCACAGGGATGGAACACACCTTC
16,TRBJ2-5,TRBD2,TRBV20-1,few,CSASQPLAGGRETQYF,TGCAGTGCTAGTCAACCCCTAGCGGGGGGCCGAGAGACCCAGTACTTC
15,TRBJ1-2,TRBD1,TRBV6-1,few,CASSLGQGAKYGYTF,TGTGCCAGCAGTCTGGGACAGGGAGCTAAATATGGCTACACCTTC
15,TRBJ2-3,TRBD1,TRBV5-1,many,CASSIGQGSTDTQYF,TGTGCCAGCAGCATTGGACAGGGTAGCACAGATACGCAGTATTTT
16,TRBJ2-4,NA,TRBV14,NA,CASSQGPTLAKNIQYF,TGTGCCAGCAGCCAAGGACCCACCTTAGCCAAAAACATTCAGTACTTC
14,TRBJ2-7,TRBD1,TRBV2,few,CASRAFRDRSEQYF,TGTGCCAGCAGGGCCTTTCGGGACAGGAGCGAGCAGTACTTC
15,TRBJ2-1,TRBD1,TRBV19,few,CASRAGTGGFNEQFF,TGTGCCAGTAGGGCCGGGACAGGGGGCTTCAATGAGCAGTTCTTC
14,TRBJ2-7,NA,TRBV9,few,CANSEGPINYEQYF,TGTGCCAACAGCGAGGGCCCCATCAACTACGAGCAGTACTTC
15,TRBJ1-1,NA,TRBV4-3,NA,CASSHHDIQNTEAFF,TGCGCCAGCAGCCATCATGACATACAGAACACTGAAGCTTTCTTT
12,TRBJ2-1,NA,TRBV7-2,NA,CASSVLTTMQFF,TGTGCCAGCAGCGTACTTACGACCATGCAGTTCTTC
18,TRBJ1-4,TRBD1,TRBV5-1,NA,CASSLGGQGWNSGEKLFF,TGCGCCAGCAGCTTGGGGGGACAGGGATGGAATTCTGGAGAAAAACTGTTTTTT
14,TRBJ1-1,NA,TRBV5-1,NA,CTSSLTYPNTEAFF,TGCACCAGCAGCTTAACATACCCCAACACTGAAGCTTTCTTT
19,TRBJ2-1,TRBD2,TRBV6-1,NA,CASSRWDGRGGTSYNEQFF,TGTGCCAGCAGTCGATGGGACGGACGGGGAGGGACCTCCTACAATGAGCAGTTCTTC
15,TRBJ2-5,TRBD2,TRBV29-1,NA,CSVERGLAGGETQYF,TGCAGCGTTGAACGCGGACTAGCGGGGGGGGAGACCCAGTACTTC
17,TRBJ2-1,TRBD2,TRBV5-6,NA,CASSLWGGVWTHNEQFF,TGTGCCAGCAGCTTGTGGGGGGGGGTATGGACACACAATGAGCAGTTCTTC
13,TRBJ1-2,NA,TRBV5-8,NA,CASSQLWEDGYTF,TGTGCCAGCAGTCAACTCTGGGAGGATGGCTACACCTTC
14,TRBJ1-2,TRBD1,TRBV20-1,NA,CSAGRGQGANGYTF,TGCAGTGCTGGCCGGGGACAGGGTGCCAATGGCTACACCTTC
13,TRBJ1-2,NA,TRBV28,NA,CASLSPVGNGYTF,TGTGCCAGCTTGTCGCCCGTCGGTAATGGCTACACCTTC
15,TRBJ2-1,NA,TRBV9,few,CASSVEGLNYNEQFF,TGTGCCAGCAGCGTAGAGGGTCTCAACTACAATGAGCAGTTCTTC
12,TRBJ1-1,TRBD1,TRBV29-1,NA,CSVRDREAEAFF,TGCAGCGTACGGGACAGGGAGGCTGAAGCTTTCTTT
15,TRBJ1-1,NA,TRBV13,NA,CASSLGREKNTEAFF,TGTGCCAGCAGCTTAGGCCGAGAGAAGAACACTGAAGCTTTCTTT
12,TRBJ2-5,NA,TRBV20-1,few,CSARTRQETQYF,TGCAGTGCTAGGACTAGACAAGAGACCCAGTACTTC
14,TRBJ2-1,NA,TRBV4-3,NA,CASSQEYVGIEQFF,TGCGCCAGCAGCCAAGAGTATGTAGGGATTGAGCAGTTCTTC
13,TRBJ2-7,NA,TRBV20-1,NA,CSARLGHPYEQYF,TGCAGTGCTAGACTGGGGCATCCCTACGAGCAGTACTTC
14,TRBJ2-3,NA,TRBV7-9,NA,CASSFPGEADTQYF,TGTGCCAGCAGCTTTCCAGGGGAGGCAGATACGCAGTATTTT
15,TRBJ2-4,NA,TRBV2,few,CASSEAGVAKNIQYF,TGTGCCAGCAGTGAAGCTGGCGTGGCCAAAAACATTCAGTACTTC
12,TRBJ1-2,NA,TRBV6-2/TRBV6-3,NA,CASRPRDYGYTF,TGTGCCAGTAGGCCTCGTGACTATGGCTACACCTTC
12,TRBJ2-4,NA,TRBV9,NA,CASSGHSDIQYF,TGTGCCAGCAGCGGTCACAGTGACATTCAGTACTTC
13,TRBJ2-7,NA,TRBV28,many,CASRTDSPYEQYF,TGTGCCAGCAGAACTGACAGTCCCTACGAGCAGTACTTC
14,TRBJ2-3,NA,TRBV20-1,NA,CSAHRRDSTDTQYF,TGCAGTGCTCATCGACGGGACTCCACAGATACGCAGTATTTT
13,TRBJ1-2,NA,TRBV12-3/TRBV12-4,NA,CASSFFQGNGYTF,TGTGCCAGCAGTTTTTTCCAGGGCAATGGCTACACCTTC